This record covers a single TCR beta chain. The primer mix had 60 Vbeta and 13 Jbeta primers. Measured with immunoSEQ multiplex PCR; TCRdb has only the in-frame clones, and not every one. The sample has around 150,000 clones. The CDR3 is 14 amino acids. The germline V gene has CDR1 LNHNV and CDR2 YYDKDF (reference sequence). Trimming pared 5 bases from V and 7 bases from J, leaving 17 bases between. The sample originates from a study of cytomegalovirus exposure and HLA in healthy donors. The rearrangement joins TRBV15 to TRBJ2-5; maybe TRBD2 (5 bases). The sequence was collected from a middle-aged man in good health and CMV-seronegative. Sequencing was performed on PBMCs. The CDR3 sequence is CATSPERAKGTQYF. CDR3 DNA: TGTGCCACCAGCCCTGAGAGGGCGAAGGGGACCCAGTACTTC.